What follows are 11 T cell receptor beta chains derived from one specimen sequenced in a study of blood T cell repertoires in COVID-19. Measured with immunoSEQ multiplex PCR; TCRdb has only the in-frame clones, and not every one. Of roughly 130,000 clones detected, roughly 83% appear once; the ten largest clones hold roughly 5.2%. Specimen: peripheral blood. The receptor set was obtained from a woman in her 70s with COVID-19, enrolled during active disease.

This chain uses TRBV5-4 with TRBJ2-3, with D perhaps matching TRBD1 (6 bases). Germline CDR1 is SGHNT and CDR2 is YYREEE (reference sequence). CDR3 length: 13 residues. V was cut by 2 bases and J by 5 bases, with 9 bases left in between. CDR3 in amino acids: CASSLGQKDTQYF. The CDR3 bases are TGTGCCAGCAGCTTAGGACAGAAAGATACGCAGTATTTT. The full variable domain, in which reference TRBV5-4 and TRBJ2-3 provide the parts outside the CDR3, is ETGVTQSPTHLIKTRGQQVTLRCSSQSGHNTVSWYQQALGQGPQFIFQYYREEENGRGNFPPRFSGLQFPNYSSELNVNALELDDSALYLCASSLGQKDTQYFGPGTRLTVL.

The rearrangement links TRBV24-1 to TRBJ2-7; TRBD2 matches 7 bases. J was trimmed by 7 bases and V by 4 bases; bases with no gene match: 12. This CDR3 is built from 15 residues. Germline V gene sequence: CDR1 KGHDR, CDR2 SFDVKD. CDR3 sequence: CATSDSGTNFGEQYF. The CDR3 DNA reads TGTGCCACCAGTGACTCCGGGACTAACTTTGGGGAGCAGTACTTC.

The chain recombines TRBV6-4 with TRBJ1-5; perhaps TRBD1 as D (5 bases). The germline CDR1 and CDR2 sequences are MRHNA and SNTAGT. This CDR3 comprises 13 residues. Trimming shortened V by 7 bases and J by 1 base, and 8 bases separated the two germline ends. DNA for the CDR3: TGTGCCAGCAACAAGGGGAGCAATCAGCCCCAGCATTTT. This encodes CASNKGSNQPQHF.

This rearrangement joins TRBV28 to TRBJ1-2, with a possible D match to TRBD1 (6 bases). The V end lost 7 bases, the J end lost 6 bases, and 15 bases lay between the germline ends. The CDR3 extends over 13 amino acids. Germline CDR1 MDHEN, CDR2 SYDVKM. CDR3: CASKGRGTHGYTF. CDR3 nucleotide sequence: TGTGCCAGCAAGGGCAGGGGAACCCATGGCTACACCTTC.

This clone was seen a single time. The chain uses TRBV12-3 or TRBV12-4 and TRBJ2-1; D is uncertain. The CDR3 runs to 13 residues. V shed 5 bases and J shed 0 bases, with 5 bases lying between them. The DNA of the CDR3 is TGTGCCAGCAGTCGCGGCTCCTACAATGAGCAGTTCTTC. It translates to CASSRGSYNEQFF.

The chain joins TRBV9 to TRBJ2-7; 10 bases align to TRBD2. The ends lost 3 bases at V and 5 bases at J; junction bases unmatched: 8. The CDR3 is 15 residues long. Germline values: CDR1 SGDLS, CDR2 YYNGEE. Here the CDR3 reads CASSATGTSVDEQYF. In nucleotides, the CDR3 is TGTGCCAGCAGCGCGACCGGGACTAGCGTTGACGAGCAGTACTTC.

J is TRBJ2-5 and V is TRBV5-4, with 10 positions matching TRBD2. The CDR3 is 16 amino acids. The trim removed 4 bases at V and 3 bases at J, leaving 9 bases unmatched. Per germline, CDR1 SGHNT and CDR2 YYREEE (reference sequence). The chain's CDR3 is CASSGPSGGAKETQYF. CDR3 nucleotides: TGTGCCAGCAGCGGACCCAGCGGGGGGGCCAAAGAGACCCAGTACTTC.

This chain joins TRBV4-2 and TRBJ1-3; the D gene is possibly TRBD1 (6 bases). Trimming left V 4 bases short and J 2 bases short, with 18 bases between. The CDR3 consists of 17 residues. Germline values: CDR1 LGHNA, CDR2 YNFKEQ. CDR3 bases: TGTGCCAGCAGCCCACAGGACACAGGGACGGCTGGAAACACCATATATTTT. Amino acids: CASSPQDTGTAGNTIYF.

The chain recombines TRBV4-3 with TRBJ2-7, with D possibly TRBD2 on 6 matching bases. In germline, CDR1 is LGHNA, CDR2 YSLEER. The ends were cut back, 3 bases at V and 2 bases at J, with 11 bases in the middle. The CDR3 has 14 residues. CDR3 sequence reads: CASSQTGGTYEQYF. CDR3 in DNA: TGCGCCAGCAGCCAGACCGGGGGAACCTACGAGCAGTACTTC.

The chain uses TRBV5-1 and TRBJ1-1; perhaps TRBD1 as D (6 bases). Germline CDR1 is SGHRS and CDR2 is YFSETQ. With 4 bases removed from V and 4 bases from J, the gap between germline ends came to 14 bases. The CDR3 consists of 14 residues. CDR3 amino acids: CASSPGTPVTEAFF. The DNA of the CDR3 is TGCGCCAGCAGCCCCGGGACACCTGTCACTGAAGCTTTCTTT.

The chain joins TRBV6-2 or TRBV6-3 to TRBJ1-2; 8 bases agree with TRBD1. The V segment lost 3 bases and the J segment 10 bases; nucleotides outside the gene matches: 7. Per the germline V gene, CDR1 is MNHEY and CDR2 is SVGEGT. The CDR3 runs 13 residues. The CDR3 DNA is TGTGCCAGCAGTTATCCTGGACAGGGAGTCTACACCTTC. It encodes CASSYPGQGVYTF.